A single sample is the source of the 18 T cell receptor beta chains below, sequenced in a study of blood T cell repertoires in COVID-19. The repertoire was sequenced with immunoSEQ multiplex PCR; TCRdb's copy has only in-frame clones and lacks some. This sample has some 150,000 clones, with 80% to 90% found just once. Sequencing was done on a sample of PBMCs or T cells enriched from blood (not recorded which). The receptors originated from a man aged 50 to 59 who had recovered from COVID-19.

The chain combines TRBV6-6 with TRBJ1-5, with D perhaps TRBD1 (5 bases). Trimming left V 6 bases short and J 5 bases short, with 14 bases between. This CDR3 is 14 amino acids long. Germline V gene lookup returns CDR1 MNHNY and CDR2 SVGAGI (reference sequence). The CDR3 DNA follows: TGTGCCAGCAGGGGGGGAGGGACGGATCAGCCCCAGCATTTT. It specifies CASRGGGTDQPQHF.

This chain uses TRBV11-3 with TRBJ1-2; 8 nucleotides line up with TRBD1. With 5 bases clipped from V and 8 bases from J, the junction kept 16 bases outside the gene matches. Germline CDR1 SGHNT, CDR2 YENEEA. The CDR3 sequence is 16 residues long. CDR3 nucleotides: TGTGCCAGCAGCGCCGGACAGGGTACTGTACGGCGGGGCTACACCTTC. Translating gives CASSAGQGTVRRGYTF.

This clone has only one observation. The chain employs TRBV7-3 and TRBJ2-3; 9 bases map to TRBD1. J was trimmed by 4 bases and V by 5 bases; bases with no gene match: 7. The CDR3 is 15 residues long. Per germline, CDR1 SGHTA and CDR2 FQGTGA. For the CDR3, the DNA is TGTGCCAGCAGCCCTGGGACAGGGTACCCAGATACGCAGTATTTT. Protein: CASSPGTGYPDTQYF.

This chain connects TRBV12-3 or TRBV12-4 to TRBJ1-2; D call uncertain. Trimming cost V 0 bases and J 8 bases, with 7 bases left between them. The CDR3 covers 12 residues. CDR3 nucleotides: TGTGCCAGCAGTTTAGCGACCGGGGGCTACACCTTC. Protein sequence: CASSLATGGYTF.

The chain links TRBV4-1 to TRBJ1-6; perhaps TRBD1 as D (5 bases). CDR1 is MGHRA and CDR2 is YSYEKL in the germline V gene. The V end was cut by 1 base, the J end by 4 bases, with 14 bases between. The CDR3 runs 17 residues. The CDR3 DNA is TGCGCCAGCAGCCAAGGAGTTGCAGGGACTTATAATTCACCCCTCCACTTT. It is translated as CASSQGVAGTYNSPLHF.

The rearrangement joins TRBV13 to TRBJ1-1, with D perhaps matching TRBD1 (6 bases). This CDR3 comprises 15 residues. V dropped 4 bases and J dropped 5 bases, with 17 bases sitting between them. Germline CDR1 is PRHDT and CDR2 is FYEKMQ (reference sequence). This CDR3 is CASSYLSGVLTEAFF. The CDR3 DNA sequence: TGTGCCAGCAGCTATCTCTCAGGGGTTTTGACTGAAGCTTTCTTT.

This clone came up once. The V call is TRBV7-9, the J call TRBJ1-5; 10 bases map to TRBD1. There are 14 residues in the CDR3. V shed 5 bases, J shed 6 bases, and the junction held 4 bases outside the gene matches. CDR1 is SEHNR, CDR2 FQNEAQ, per germline (reference sequence). The CDR3 coding sequence is TGTGCCAGCAGCCAGGACAGGGGGACTCAGCCCCAGCATTTT. It specifies CASSQDRGTQPQHF.

The V gene is TRBV6-4, the J gene TRBJ2-1; D perhaps matches TRBD2 (5 bases). The CDR3 length is 14 residues. From germline, CDR1 is MRHNA and CDR2 SNTAGT. V lost 10 bases and J lost 2, with 15 bases in between. The CDR3 nucleotides are TGTGCCACCAAATCGGGGTTTGCCTACAATGAGCAGTTCTTC. Its protein product is CATKSGFAYNEQFF.

The chain joins TRBV11-3 to TRBJ2-3; 11 bases are shared with TRBD1. Per germline, CDR1 SGHNT and CDR2 YENEEA. The CDR3 is 15 amino acids. V trimming: 5 bases; J trimming: 4 bases; junction bases outside the gene matches: 5. The CDR3 coding sequence is TGTGCCAGCAGCCCTGGACAGGGGGCGGCAGATACGCAGTATTTT. Translated: CASSPGQGAADTQYF.

The V and J genes are TRBV5-1 and TRBJ2-1; tentative D call: TRBD1 (5 bases). The germline V gene encodes CDR1 SGHRS and CDR2 YFSETQ. This CDR3 is 14 amino acids long. Between the trimmed V and J ends, which lost 0 bases and 10 bases, there was a span of 14 bases. The CDR3 DNA follows: TGCGCCAGCAGCTTGGATATGGGGCCAGCGGAGCAGTTCTTC. Translating gives CASSLDMGPAEQFF.

Points on this clone: The same CDR3 also results from other DNA sequences found in this sample. The chain is built from TRBV18 and TRBJ1-2; the D gene is possibly TRBD1 (5 bases). The CDR3 sequence is 13 residues long. V was cut by 6 bases and J by 4 bases, with 12 bases left in between. Germline CDR1 reads KGHSH; CDR2 reads LQKENI. CDR3 amino acids: CASSAGGTYGYTF. CDR3 nucleotides: TGTGCCAGCTCGGCCGGGGGGACCTATGGCTACACCTTC.

The count of this clone is one. This rearrangement joins TRBV4-2 to TRBJ2-1; TRBD1 matches 8 bases. Germline trimming cut 0 bases from V and 0 bases from J; bases unmatched to any gene: 4. Germline V CDR1 and CDR2: LGHNA, YNFKEQ. This CDR3 has 17 residues. The CDR3 loop reads CASSQDLQGASYNEQFF. CDR3 nucleotides: TGTGCCAGCAGCCAAGATCTCCAGGGGGCCTCCTACAATGAGCAGTTCTTC.

This sequence joins TRBV3-1 (or the pseudogene TRBV3-2) and TRBJ1-1, with D perhaps matching TRBD1 (6 bases). Trimming cost V 2 bases and J 3 bases, with 10 bases left between them. Germline V gene sequence: CDR1 LGHDT, CDR2 YNNKEL (reference sequence). This CDR3 comprises 14 residues. As DNA, the CDR3 is TGTGCCAGCAGCCAACAGGGGTTCGACACTGAAGCTTTCTTT. This gives the protein CASSQQGFDTEAFF.

The J gene is TRBJ2-7, the V gene TRBV28; 7 bases align to TRBD1. The V gene's germline CDR1 is MDHEN and CDR2 SYDVKM. CDR3 length: 12 amino acids. Germline trimming cut 6 bases from V and 7 bases from J; bases unmatched to any gene: 6. CDR3 loop: CASSATGIEQYF. CDR3 sequence (DNA): TGTGCCAGCAGCGCGACAGGGATAGAGCAGTACTTC.

The sample holds a few counts of this clone. The V and J genes are TRBV11-2 and TRBJ2-5; the D is unclear. The CDR3 totals 11 residues. Germline V gene data show CDR1 as SGHAT and CDR2 as FQNNGV. Trimming left V 5 bases short and J 5 bases short, with 6 bases between. The CDR3 sequence is CASSPHETQYF. The CDR3 bases are TGTGCCAGCAGCCCCCATGAGACCCAGTACTTC.

The chain carries TRBV29-1 and TRBJ2-6; D might be TRBD1 (5 bases). Germline lookup yields CDR1 SQVTM and CDR2 ANQGSEA. CDR3 length equals 13 residues. Between the trimmed V and J ends, which lost 6 bases and 2 bases, there was a span of 8 bases. CDR3 loop: CSVKTAGANVLTF. The CDR3 bases are TGCAGCGTCAAGACAGCTGGGGCCAACGTCCTGACTTTC.

The CDR3 protein is CATSSGNGNTIYF. For the CDR3, the DNA is TGTGCCACCAGTTCCGGGAACGGAAACACCATATATTTT. The genes are TRBV24-1 and TRBJ1-3; D not resolved. V lost 6 bases and J lost 4, with 9 bases in between. Germline V gene sequence: CDR1 KGHDR, CDR2 SFDVKD. CDR3 size: 13 residues.

The gene calls are TRBV15 and TRBJ1-1, with a possible D match to TRBD1 (5 bases). CDR3 size: 15 residues. Looked up from germline, CDR1 is LNHNV and CDR2 is YYDKDF (reference sequence). Trimming stripped 0 bases from V and 0 bases from J, with 8 bases between. The CDR3 nucleotides are TGTGCCACCAGCAGAGAAAGGGGCATGAACACTGAAGCTTTCTTT. This sequence encodes CATSRERGMNTEAFF.